These 29 T cell receptor delta chains originate from one sample sequenced in a study of γδ T cells in repeated Plasmodium falciparum infection. Vgamma9/Vdelta2+ and Vdelta2-negative gammadelta T cells were flow-sorted from PBMC for bulk sequencing. TCRdb re-analyzed the multiplex PCR reads via CATT. The sample carries about 48,000 delta-chain clones, over 1.5% recorded once. The sample taken for sequencing was gamma-delta T cells from blood. These receptors came from a pool of human donors (malaria-infected and uninfected, not separated).

A remark on this clone: TCRdb's entry gives the protein of a much larger clone, which mismatches this DNA's translation at residue 4, likely from a read error; the protein reported here is translated from the DNA. This chain links TRDV1 with TRDJ1, with 8 bases lining up with TRDD3. Germline V CDR1 and CDR2: TSWWSYY, QGS. The CDR3 length is 19 residues. The CDR3 sequence is CALEEHYVSGDIDTDKLIF. For the CDR3, the DNA is TGTGCTCTTGAGGAACATTACGTCTCGGGGGATATTGATACCGATAAACTCATCTTT.

This clone was seen at least ten times. This chain links TRDV1 with TRDJ2; TRDD3 aligns across 10 bases. The V and J ends lost 4 bases and 0 bases, in that order; junction bases with no gene match: 14. The CDR3 length is 20 residues. Germline lookup yields CDR1 TSWWSYY and CDR2 QGS. The CDR3 bases are TGTGCTCTTGGGGCTTCCTACGGGGGATACGGGGGCTCTTTGACAGCACAACTCTTCTTT. This gives the protein CALGASYGGYGGSLTAQLFF.

A note on this clone: The protein held in TCRdb is that of a much larger clone and does not match this DNA's translation at residue 14, likely because of a read error; the protein shown is translated from the DNA. The chain recombines TRDV1 with TRDJ1; 8 positions match TRDD3. Since TCRdb gives no J gene, matching the DNA to germline was used here to assign it. Germline V lookup: CDR1 TSWWSYY, CDR2 QGS. V was pared by 1 base and J by 1 base, with 17 bases of the junction left unmatched. The CDR3 has 20 amino acids. This CDR3 is CALGEPRSLYWGVCTDKLIF. The CDR3 region has the DNA TGTGCTCTTGGGGAACCTCGTAGCTTGTACTGGGGGGTATGCACCGATAAACTCATCTTT.

The chain joins TRDV2 to TRDJ3, with 8 bases lining up with TRDD3. TCRdb records no J gene; here it was assigned by comparing the DNA to germline. This CDR3 region has 15 residues. CDR1 and CDR2 from the germline V gene are GEAIGNYY and EKD. The CDR3 region is CAGGLVSWDTRQMFF. Written as DNA, the CDR3 is TGTGCTGGGGGATTGGTCTCCTGGGACACCCGACAGATGTTTTTC.

V is TRDV1 and J is TRDJ1, with D maybe TRDD3 (5 bases). No J gene is reported in TCRdb; it was inferred here by comparing the DNA with germline. V lost 3 bases and J lost 4, with 18 bases in between. The CDR3 has 16 amino acids. Per germline, CDR1 TSWWSYY and CDR2 QGS. Written as DNA, the CDR3 is TGTGCTCTTGGGGACGGGGTATACGGGATCGGCGATAAACTCATCTTT. It specifies CALGDGVYGIGDKLIF.

In this sample, this clone turned up a few times. The protein given by TCRdb reflects a much larger clone and differs at residue 9 from this DNA's translation, likely from a read error; the protein shown is the DNA's translation. The rearrangement uses TRDV1 and TRDJ1; D is ambiguous. TCRdb does not report a J gene; here it was assigned by matching the DNA to germline references. Germline CDR1 and CDR2: TSWWSYY and QGS. The CDR3 length is 14 residues. Here the CDR3 reads CALVEPDSVLKLIF. The CDR3, as DNA: TGTGCTCTTGTGGAACCGGATTCTGTGCTGAAACTCATCTTT.

There are many counts of this clone. The rearrangement uses TRDV2 and TRDJ1; D is uncertain. Trimming shortened V by 1 base and J by 0 bases, and 11 bases separated the two germline ends. CDR1 and CDR2 (germline): GEAIGNYY, EKD. The CDR3 spans 15 residues. DNA for the CDR3: TGTGCCTGTGACACTGTGGAGCAGTACACCGATAAACTCATCTTT. It specifies CACDTVEQYTDKLIF.

This clone was recorded at least ten times. This chain connects TRDV1 to TRDJ1; D is unclear. The CDR3 runs to 21 residues. Per the germline V gene, CDR1 is TSWWSYY and CDR2 is QGS. V was clipped by 5 bases and J by 0 bases, with 31 bases between them. The CDR3 reads CALGNLRASGRNTLYTDKLIF. The CDR3 nucleotides are TGTGCTCTTGGGAACCTTAGGGCCTCGGGACGAAACACCCTTTACACCGATAAACTCATCTTT.

This clone was found many times. The CDR3 sequence is CALGPLGTGTDKLIF. The CDR3 DNA reads TGTGCTCTTGGGCCCCTGGGGACGGGGACCGATAAACTCATCTTT. V gene TRDV1 combines with J gene TRDJ1; weak D call: TRDD3 (6 bases). Germline CDR1 reads TSWWSYY; CDR2 reads QGS. V was clipped by 5 bases and J by 2 bases, with 15 bases between them. The CDR3 is made up of 15 amino acids.

The table lists this clone with a few counts. The protein given by TCRdb reflects a much larger clone and differs at residue 9 from this DNA's translation, likely from a read error; the protein shown is the DNA's translation. V is TRDV3 and J is TRDJ1; no clear D gene. Here the J gene came from matching the DNA to germline, since TCRdb omits it. This CDR3 contains 14 residues. Germline assignment: CDR1 TVYSNPD and CDR2 GDNSRS (reference sequence). V was clipped by 2 bases and J by 3 bases, with 16 bases between them. CDR3 sequence: CAFGVIGYADKLIF. The CDR3 region has the DNA TGTGCCTTTGGGGTCATTGGGTACGCCGATAAACTCATCTTT.

A few counts support this clone. A read error likely explains why the TCRdb protein, taken from a much larger clone, differs from this DNA's translation at residue 15; the protein shown is translated from the DNA. V is TRDV3 and J is TRDJ1; D might be TRDD2 (9 bases). The J gene was missing in TCRdb and was found by matching the end of the DNA to germline. The CDR3 sequence is 21 residues long. With 0 bases removed from V and 0 bases from J, the gap between germline ends came to 32 bases. Germline loops: CDR1 TVYSNPD, CDR2 GDNSRS (reference sequence). CDR3 protein: CAFSEPSYLLGDPPNTDKLIF. In nucleotides, the CDR3 is TGTGCCTTTAGTGAGCCTTCCTACTTGCTGGGGGACCCTCCTAACACCGATAAACTCATCTTT.

This clone was observed at least ten times. A read error may explain this, as a much larger clone is one base away. The chain employs TRDV1 and TRDJ1; D is possibly TRDD3 (5 bases). The CDR3 extends over 25 amino acids. V shed 0 bases and J shed 2 bases, with 40 bases lying between them. In germline, CDR1 is TSWWSYY, CDR2 QGS. DNA of the CDR3: TGTGCTCTTGGGGAACTGGATAAGCTTAACCAACGCCGTGTCTTTCATTGGGGTGCGACCGATAAACTCATCTTT. It translates to CALGELDKLNQRRVFHWGATDKLIF.

Note on this clone: This DNA's translation and the protein TCRdb lists, from a much larger clone, do not match at residue 14, likely due to a read error; the protein shown is translated from the DNA. The V call is TRDV1, the J call TRDJ1; possible D gene TRDD3, 5 bases. Here the J gene came from matching the DNA to germline, since TCRdb omits it. The germline CDR1 and CDR2 sequences are TSWWSYY and QGS. The CDR3 runs 24 residues. V dropped 0 bases and J dropped 1 base, with 36 bases sitting between them. CDR3: CALGELEFYLFRGAIHHITDKLIF. The CDR3 DNA sequence: TGTGCTCTTGGGGAACTCGAGTTTTACCTGTTCAGAGGTGCGATACACCACATCACCGATAAACTCATCTTT.

Worth noting for this clone: A single base separates this from a much larger clone, so it may be a read error. The sample has other DNA sequences that encode this CDR3 too. The genes are TRDV1 and TRDJ1; 13 nucleotides line up with TRDD3. This CDR3 has 24 residues. Germline assignment: CDR1 TSWWSYY and CDR2 QGS. J lost 2 bases, V lost 1 base, and 25 bases had no gene match. The CDR3 sequence: CALGEPSFRATLLGDTEWTDKLIF. The CDR3 nucleotides read TGTGCTCTTGGGGAACCATCCTTTCGAGCGACCCTACTGGGGGATACGGAGTGGACCGATAAACTCATCTTT.

This clone showed up just a few times. The TCRdb protein, from a much larger clone, departs from this DNA's translation at residue 7, likely by read error; the protein shown derives from the DNA. CDR3 sequence: CALGEIAKILSNGKLIF. The CDR3 nucleotides are TGTGCTCTTGGGGAAATAGCTAAGATTCTGTCGAACGGTAAACTCATCTTT. The J gene is TRDJ1, the V gene TRDV1, with D uncertain. TCRdb supplies no J gene; here it was assigned by aligning the nucleotide sequence to germline. The CDR3 consists of 17 residues. Germline V gene data show CDR1 as TSWWSYY and CDR2 as QGS. Deletions cut 2 bases from V and 7 bases from J, with 23 bases between.

This clone was observed many times. V gene TRDV2 combines with J gene TRDJ3, with TRDD3 identical over 8 bases. Matching the DNA to germline supplied the J gene, which TCRdb does not give. This CDR3 is 22 amino acids long. Germline CDR1 and CDR2: GEAIGNYY and EKD. J was trimmed by 0 bases and V by 1 base; bases with no gene match: 16. In DNA, the CDR3 is TGTGCCTGTGACACTATCAGTACTGGGGGCCCCGAAAGCTCCTGGGACACCCGACAGATGTTTTTC. Translated: CACDTISTGGPESSWDTRQMFF.

Note on this clone: With only one base between it and a far larger clone, this is likely a read error. Within the sample, other DNA sequences also encode this same CDR3. The chain joins TRDV1 to TRDJ1; 7 bases are a match to TRDD3. Since TCRdb gives no J gene, matching the DNA to germline was used here to assign it. Germline assignment: CDR1 TSWWSYY and CDR2 QGS. The CDR3 totals 17 residues. CDR3 DNA: TGTGCTCTGGGGGGAATAGGGGGGGATCTGTACACCGATAAACTCATCTTT. Translating gives CALGGIGGDLYTDKLIF.

In this sample, this clone turned up many times. This DNA's translation differs at residue 9 from TCRdb's protein, which comes from a much larger clone; a read error is likely, and the protein shown is translated from the DNA. The chain is built from TRDV1 and TRDJ2; 7 bases map to TRDD3. V was clipped by 9 bases and J by 4 bases; unmatched bases: 11. Germline V lookup: CDR1 TSWWSYY, CDR2 QGS. The CDR3 is made up of 15 amino acids. The CDR3, as DNA: TGTGCTCTGACCTACGAAGGGATACCGACAGCACAACTCTTCTTT. As protein: CALTYEGIPTAQLFF.

The chain carries TRDV2 and TRDJ1; TRDD3 matches at 9 bases. The J gene, missing from TCRdb, was assigned here through DNA to germline matching. The germline CDR1 and CDR2 sequences are GEAIGNYY and EKD. The CDR3 is 17 residues long. V was clipped by 1 base and J by 0 bases; unmatched bases: 8. The CDR3 DNA follows: TGTGCCTGTGACACTTTACGACTGGGGGAAGACACCGATAAACTCATCTTT. Translated: CACDTLRLGEDTDKLIF.

This clone was found a few times. TCRdb pairs this DNA with a much larger clone's protein that differs at residue 15, likely a read error; the protein shown was translated from the DNA. The gene calls are TRDV1 and TRDJ1, with 10 bases fitting TRDD3. Since TCRdb gives no J gene, matching the DNA to germline was used here to assign it. CDR1 is TSWWSYY and CDR2 is QGS in the germline V gene. This CDR3 region has 24 residues. Trimming removed 5 bases from V and 0 bases from J; junction bases left unmatched: 30. CDR3 nucleotide sequence: TGTGCTCTTGGGCCTAAAAGCCTTTTCCCCGTCGACTGGGGGATGCGCCCAAACACCGATAAACTCATCTTT. Translation: CALGPKSLFPVDWGMRPNTDKLIF.

As regards this clone: TCRdb's listed protein matches a much larger clone and diverges from this DNA's translation at residue 19, likely through a read error; the protein shown comes from the DNA. The chain uses TRDV1 and TRDJ1; 7 positions agree with TRDD3. The CDR3 sequence is 28 residues long. J gave up 0 bases and V 2 bases, and 42 bases lay outside the gene matches. Germline V gene sequence: CDR1 TSWWSYY, CDR2 QGS. CDR3 in DNA: TGTGCTCTTGGGGAATATTCTCCCCGGTCCGGCCTAGCGTTTCGCCTCCTGGGGGGCAATCCCTACACCGATAAACTCATCTTT. Protein sequence: CALGEYSPRSGLAFRLLGGNPYTDKLIF.

This clone was detected many times. This DNA's translation differs at residue 13 from TCRdb's protein, which comes from a much larger clone; a read error is likely, and the protein shown is translated from the DNA. The chain combines TRDV1 with TRDJ1; 12 bases line up with TRDD3. Looked up from germline, CDR1 is TSWWSYY and CDR2 is QGS. The V and J ends lost 1 base and 7 bases, in that order; junction bases with no gene match: 10. This CDR3 has 17 residues. The CDR3 nucleotides read TGTGCTCTTGGGGAACGGGGCGTACTGGGGGATACCAGTAAACTCATCTTT. This encodes CALGERGVLGDTSKLIF.

The sample holds a few counts of this clone. Since a far larger clone is one base different, this is likely a read error. Different DNA sequences within this sample yield the same CDR3. The chain has TRDV1 and TRDJ1; the match to TRDD3 covers 10 bases. The J gene is not listed in TCRdb, so it was assigned here from a DNA match to germline. J lost 0 bases, V lost 3 bases, and 19 bases had no gene match. CDR3 length equals 21 residues. Germline V gives CDR1 TSWWSYY, CDR2 QGS. CDR3 DNA: TGTGCTCTTGGGGATCCACCTTCCTCCCGGGACTGGGGGATGTACACCGATAAACTCATCTTT. This gives the protein CALGDPPSSRDWGMYTDKLIF.

This clone appeared many times. This likely came from a read error, as a far larger clone is one base away. The genes are TRDV2 and TRDJ1; 10 nucleotides agree with TRDD3. V lost 5 bases, J lost 1 base, and 30 bases stayed unmatched. Germline CDR1 reads GEAIGNYY; CDR2 reads EKD. CDR3 size: 23 residues. The CDR3 bases are TGTGCCTGTGGCAAACACTTCCTAGTGAGGGGGATACGCTCCCGGGGTTGCACCGATAAACTCATCTTT. Protein product: CACGKHFLVRGIRSRGCTDKLIF.

This clone was picked up many times. V gene TRDV1 combines with J gene TRDJ1; D is ambiguous. V dropped 2 bases and J dropped 1 base, with 14 bases sitting between them. Germline CDR1 reads TSWWSYY; CDR2 reads QGS. The CDR3 length is 16 residues. The CDR3 nucleotides are TGTGCTCTTGGGGAAGTACCCACCTATACCACCGATAAACTCATCTTT. This sequence encodes CALGEVPTYTTDKLIF.

This clone was counted only a few times. A read error likely explains why the TCRdb protein, taken from a much larger clone, differs from this DNA's translation at residue 22; the protein shown is translated from the DNA. There is no J gene call, but TRDV1 is given as the V gene; the table assigns TRDD3, which was not confirmed against the DNA. There are 23 residues in the CDR3. Germline CDR1 and CDR2: TSWWSYY and QGS. Written as DNA, the CDR3 is TGTGCTCTTGGGGAACTTTGGCCCGACTGGGGGATACAGGTCCGCACTTACACCGATAAACTCACCTTT. It codes for CALGELWPDWGIQVRTYTDKLTF.

This clone occurred a few times. The protein that TCRdb holds for this DNA derives from a much larger clone and differs from the translated DNA at residue 17, which likely indicates a read error; the protein shown here is translated from the DNA. This rearrangement joins TRDV1 to TRDJ1; 7 bases line up with TRDD3. TCRdb gives no J gene; it was assigned here by matching the DNA to germline. Trimming cost V 1 base and J 2 bases; bases outside gene matches: 25. The length of the CDR3 is 22 residues. CDR1 is TSWWSYY and CDR2 is QGS in the germline V gene. CDR3 loop: CALGEQSRWLGSYWGLTDKLIF. The CDR3 bases are TGTGCTCTTGGGGAACAAAGTCGATGGTTGGGTTCATACTGGGGACTAACCGATAAACTCATCTTT.

Regarding this clone: This likely reflects a read error, since a far larger clone is one base away. This sample includes further DNA sequences coding for the same CDR3. The chain uses TRDV1 and TRDJ1; a possible D gene is TRDD3 (6 bases). The J gene is not listed in TCRdb, so it was assigned here from a DNA match to germline. V was shortened by 3 bases and J by 1 base, with 39 bases between the two germline ends. This CDR3 region has 24 residues. The germline CDR1 and CDR2 sequences are TSWWSYY and QGS. CDR3 amino acids: CALGEGRGLYLSPGGKTGTDKLIF. The CDR3 DNA follows: TGTGCTCTTGGGGAGGGGAGAGGTTTGTATCTCTCTCCCGGGGGAAAAACCGGCACCGATAAACTCATCTTT.

Comment on this clone: This likely came from a read error, as a far larger clone is one base away. This sample includes further DNA sequences coding for the same CDR3. The chain employs TRDV3 and TRDJ1; tentatively, D is TRDD2 (9 bases). The J gene is not listed in TCRdb, so it was assigned here from a DNA match to germline. This CDR3 region has 21 residues. With 0 bases removed from V and 2 bases from J, the gap between germline ends came to 34 bases. The germline gives CDR1 TVYSNPD, CDR2 GDNSRS (reference sequence). In DNA, the CDR3 is TGTGCCTTTAGTGAGCCTTCCTACTTGCTGGGGGACCCTCCTATAACCGATAAACTCATCTTT. Translating gives CAFSEPSYLLGDPPITDKLIF.